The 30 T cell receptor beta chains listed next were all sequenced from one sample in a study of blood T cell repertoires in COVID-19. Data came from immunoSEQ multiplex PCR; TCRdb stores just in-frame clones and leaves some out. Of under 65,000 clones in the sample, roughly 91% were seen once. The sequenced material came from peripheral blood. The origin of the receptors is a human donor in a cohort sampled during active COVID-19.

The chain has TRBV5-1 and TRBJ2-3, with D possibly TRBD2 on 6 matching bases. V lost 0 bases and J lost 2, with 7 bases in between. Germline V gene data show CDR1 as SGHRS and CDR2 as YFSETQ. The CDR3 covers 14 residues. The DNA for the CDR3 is TGCGCCAGCAGCTTGGGGAGGGTCACAGATACGCAGTATTTT. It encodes CASSLGRVTDTQYF. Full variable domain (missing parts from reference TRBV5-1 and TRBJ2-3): KAGVTQTPRYLIKTRGQQVTLSCSPISGHRSVSWYQQTPGQGLQFLFEYFSETQRNKGNFPGRFSGRQFSNSRSEMNVSTLELGDSALYLCASSLGRVTDTQYFGPGTRLTVL.

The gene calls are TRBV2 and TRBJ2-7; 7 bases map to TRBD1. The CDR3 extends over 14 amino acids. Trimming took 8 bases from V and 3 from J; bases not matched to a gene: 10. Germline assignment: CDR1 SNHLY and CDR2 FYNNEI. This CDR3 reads CASQQGQKYYEQYF. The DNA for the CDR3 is TGTGCCAGCCAGCAGGGACAGAAATACTACGAGCAGTACTTC.

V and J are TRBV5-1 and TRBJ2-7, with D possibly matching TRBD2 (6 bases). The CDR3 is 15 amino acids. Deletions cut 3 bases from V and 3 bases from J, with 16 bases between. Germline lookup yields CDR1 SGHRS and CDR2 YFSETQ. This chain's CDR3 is CASSCSGAICYEQYF. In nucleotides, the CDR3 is TGCGCCAGCAGCTGTAGCGGAGCTATTTGCTACGAGCAGTACTTC.

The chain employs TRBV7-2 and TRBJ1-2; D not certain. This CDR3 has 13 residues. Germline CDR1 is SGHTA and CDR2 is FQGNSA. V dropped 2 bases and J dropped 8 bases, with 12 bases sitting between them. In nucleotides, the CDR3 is TGTGCCAGCAGCTTAACAGTTGCCAGGGGCTACACCTTC. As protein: CASSLTVARGYTF.

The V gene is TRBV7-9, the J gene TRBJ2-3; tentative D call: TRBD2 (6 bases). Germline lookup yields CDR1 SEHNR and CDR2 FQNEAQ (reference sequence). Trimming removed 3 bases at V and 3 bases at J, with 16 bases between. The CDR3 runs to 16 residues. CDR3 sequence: CASSLGQGGWTDTQYF. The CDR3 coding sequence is TGTGCCAGCAGCTTGGGGCAGGGAGGATGGACAGATACGCAGTATTTT. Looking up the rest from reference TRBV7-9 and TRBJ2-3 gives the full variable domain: DTGVSQNPRHKITKRGQNVTFRCDPISEHNRLYWYRQTLGQGPEFLTYFQNEAQLEKSRLLSDRFSAERPKGSFSTLEIQRTEQGDSAMYLCASSLGQGGWTDTQYFGPGTRLTVL.

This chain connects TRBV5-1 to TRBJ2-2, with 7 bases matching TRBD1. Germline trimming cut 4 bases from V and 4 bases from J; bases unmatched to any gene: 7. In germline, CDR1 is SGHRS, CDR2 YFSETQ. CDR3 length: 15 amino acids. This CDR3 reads CASSIPGTVTGELFF. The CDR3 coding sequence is TGCGCCAGCAGCATCCCCGGGACAGTCACCGGGGAGCTGTTTTTT.

For the CDR3, the DNA is TGTGCCAGCAGCCTCCGGGGCTCTGGAAACACCATATATTTT. Translation: CASSLRGSGNTIYF. The chain carries TRBV7-6 and TRBJ1-3; no firm D call. This CDR3 region has 14 residues. Germline CDR1 SGHVS, CDR2 FNYEAQ. The V and J ends lost 5 bases and 0 bases respectively, with 8 bases between them.

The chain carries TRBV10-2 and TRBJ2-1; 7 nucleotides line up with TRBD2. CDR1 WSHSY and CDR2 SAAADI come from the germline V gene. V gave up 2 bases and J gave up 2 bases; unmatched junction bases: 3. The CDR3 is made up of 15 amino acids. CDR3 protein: CASSEGAGAYNEQFF. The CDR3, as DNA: TGCGCCAGCAGTGAGGGGGCGGGAGCCTACAATGAGCAGTTCTTC.

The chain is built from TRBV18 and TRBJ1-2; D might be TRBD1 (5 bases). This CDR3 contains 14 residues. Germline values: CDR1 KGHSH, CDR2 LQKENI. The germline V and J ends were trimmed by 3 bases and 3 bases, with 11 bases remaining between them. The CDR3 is CASSPRVLDYGYTF. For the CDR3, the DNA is TGTGCCAGCTCACCCAGGGTGTTGGACTATGGCTACACCTTC.

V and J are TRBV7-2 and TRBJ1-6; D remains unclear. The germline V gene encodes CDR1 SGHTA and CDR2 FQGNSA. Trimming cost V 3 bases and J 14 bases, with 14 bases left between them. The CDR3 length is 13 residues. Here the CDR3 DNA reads TGTGCCAGCAGCTTCGATCCTCAGTATTCCCTCCACTTT. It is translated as CASSFDPQYSLHF. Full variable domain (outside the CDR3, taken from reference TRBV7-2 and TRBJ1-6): GAGVSQSPSNKVTEKGKDVELRCDPISGHTALYWYRQSLGQGLEFLIYFQGNSAPDKSGLPSDRFSAERTGGSVSTLTIQRTQQEDSAVYLCASSFDPQYSLHFGNGTRLTVT.

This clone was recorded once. The CDR3 is CASRILAGENTGELFF. The CDR3 region has the DNA TGTGCCAGCAGAATATTGGCGGGTGAGAACACCGGGGAGCTGTTTTTT. The chain carries TRBV7-3 and TRBJ2-2, with D tentatively TRBD2 (5 bases). The CDR3 consists of 16 residues. V was pared by 6 bases and J by 1 base, with 15 bases between. From germline, CDR1 is SGHTA and CDR2 FQGTGA.

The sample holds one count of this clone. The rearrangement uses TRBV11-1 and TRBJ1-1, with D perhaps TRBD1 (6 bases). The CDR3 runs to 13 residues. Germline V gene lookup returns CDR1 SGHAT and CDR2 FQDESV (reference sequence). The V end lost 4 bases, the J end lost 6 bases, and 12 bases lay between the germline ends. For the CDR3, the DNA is TGTGCCAGCAGCTCGGGGGGGGGCCCTGAAGCTTTCTTT. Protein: CASSSGGGPEAFF.

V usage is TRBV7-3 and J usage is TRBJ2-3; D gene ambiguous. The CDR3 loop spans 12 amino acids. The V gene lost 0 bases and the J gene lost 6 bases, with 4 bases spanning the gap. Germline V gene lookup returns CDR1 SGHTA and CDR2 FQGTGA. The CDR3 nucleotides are TGTGCCAGCAGCTTAACTCCGGATACGCAGTATTTT. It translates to CASSLTPDTQYF.

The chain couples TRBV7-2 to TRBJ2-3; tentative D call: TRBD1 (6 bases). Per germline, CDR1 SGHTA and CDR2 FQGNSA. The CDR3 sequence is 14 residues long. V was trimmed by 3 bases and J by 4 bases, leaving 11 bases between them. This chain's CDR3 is CASSFNREPDTQYF. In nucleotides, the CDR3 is TGTGCCAGCAGCTTTAACAGGGAACCAGATACGCAGTATTTT.

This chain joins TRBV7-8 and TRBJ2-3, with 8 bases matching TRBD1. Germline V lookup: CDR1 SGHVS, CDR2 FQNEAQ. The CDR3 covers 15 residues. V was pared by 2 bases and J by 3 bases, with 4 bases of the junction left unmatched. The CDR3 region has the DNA TGTGCCAGCAGCTTACTGGGACAGGTTACAGATACGCAGTATTTT. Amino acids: CASSLLGQVTDTQYF. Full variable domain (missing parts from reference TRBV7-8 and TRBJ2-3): GAGVSQSPRYKVAKRGQDVALRCDPISGHVSLFWYQQALGQGPEFLTYFQNEAQLDKSGLPSDRFFAERPEGSVSTLKIQRTQQEDSAVYLCASSLLGQVTDTQYFGPGTRLTVL.

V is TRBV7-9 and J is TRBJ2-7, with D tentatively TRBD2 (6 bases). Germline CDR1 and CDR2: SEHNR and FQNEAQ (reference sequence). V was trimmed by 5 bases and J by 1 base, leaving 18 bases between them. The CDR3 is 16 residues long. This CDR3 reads CASSPFGLALSYEQYF. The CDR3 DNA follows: TGTGCCAGCAGCCCCTTTGGCCTAGCGCTTTCCTACGAGCAGTACTTC.

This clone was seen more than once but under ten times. CDR3 DNA: TGTGCCAGCAAGATGCGGTCAGATACGCAGTATTTT. Translating it yields CASKMRSDTQYF. The V call is TRBV12-3 or TRBV12-4, the J call TRBJ2-3, with D unresolved. The ends were cut back, 7 bases at V and 4 bases at J, with 9 bases in the middle. The CDR3 is made up of 12 amino acids.

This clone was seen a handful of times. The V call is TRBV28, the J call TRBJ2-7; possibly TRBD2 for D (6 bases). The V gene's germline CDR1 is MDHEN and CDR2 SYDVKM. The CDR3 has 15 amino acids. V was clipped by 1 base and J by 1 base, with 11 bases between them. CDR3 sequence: CASSLFGSMSYEQYF. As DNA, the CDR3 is TGTGCCAGCAGTTTATTCGGGAGTATGTCCTACGAGCAGTACTTC.

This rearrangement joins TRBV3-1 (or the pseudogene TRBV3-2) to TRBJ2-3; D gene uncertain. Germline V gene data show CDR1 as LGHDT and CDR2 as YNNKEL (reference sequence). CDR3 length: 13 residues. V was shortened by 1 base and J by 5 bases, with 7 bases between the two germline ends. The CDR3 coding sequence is TGTGCCAGCAGCCAAGTTTTCGGAGATACGCAGTATTTT. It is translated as CASSQVFGDTQYF.

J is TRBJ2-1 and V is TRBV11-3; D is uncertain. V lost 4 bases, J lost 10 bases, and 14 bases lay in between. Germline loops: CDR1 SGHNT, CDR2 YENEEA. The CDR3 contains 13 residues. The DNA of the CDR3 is TGTGCCAGCAGCTACCTGCCCTCCGGGGAGCAGTTCTTC. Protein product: CASSYLPSGEQFF.

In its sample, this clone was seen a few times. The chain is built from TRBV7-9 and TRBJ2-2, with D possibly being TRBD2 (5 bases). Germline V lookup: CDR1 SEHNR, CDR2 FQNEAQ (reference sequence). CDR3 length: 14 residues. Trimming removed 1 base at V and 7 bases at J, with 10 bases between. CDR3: CASSLGLASGELFF. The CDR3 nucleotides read TGTGCCAGCAGCTTAGGGCTAGCCAGCGGGGAGCTGTTTTTT.

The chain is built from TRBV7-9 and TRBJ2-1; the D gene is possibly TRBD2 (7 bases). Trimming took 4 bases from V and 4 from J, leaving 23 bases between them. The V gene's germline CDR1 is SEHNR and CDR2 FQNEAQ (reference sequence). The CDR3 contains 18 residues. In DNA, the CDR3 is TGTGCCAGCAGCTCCCGGGGGGCCGCATACCGAATATACAATGAGCAGTTCTTC. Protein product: CASSSRGAAYRIYNEQFF.

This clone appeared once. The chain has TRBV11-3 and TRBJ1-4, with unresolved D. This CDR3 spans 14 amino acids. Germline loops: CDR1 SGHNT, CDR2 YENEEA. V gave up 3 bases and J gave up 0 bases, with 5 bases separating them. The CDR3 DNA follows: TGTGCCAGCAGCTTGACAACAACTAATGAAAAACTGTTTTTT. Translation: CASSLTTTNEKLFF.

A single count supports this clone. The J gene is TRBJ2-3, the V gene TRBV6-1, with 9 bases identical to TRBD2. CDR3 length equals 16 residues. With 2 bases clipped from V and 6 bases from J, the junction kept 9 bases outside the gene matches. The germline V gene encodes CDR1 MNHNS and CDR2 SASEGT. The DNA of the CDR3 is TGTGCCAGCAGTGAAAGGCTAGCGGGGCTCGCGGATACGCAGTATTTT. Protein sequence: CASSERLAGLADTQYF.

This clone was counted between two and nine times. The CDR3 DNA sequence: TGTGCCAGCAGCCAACAGGGGGCTGGAAACACCATATATTTT. Encoded protein: CASSQQGAGNTIYF. The chain uses TRBV7-9 and TRBJ1-3; TRBD1 matches at 8 bases. The germline V gene has CDR1 SEHNR and CDR2 FQNEAQ (reference sequence). The CDR3 covers 14 residues. The trim removed 5 bases at V and 2 bases at J, leaving 2 bases unmatched.

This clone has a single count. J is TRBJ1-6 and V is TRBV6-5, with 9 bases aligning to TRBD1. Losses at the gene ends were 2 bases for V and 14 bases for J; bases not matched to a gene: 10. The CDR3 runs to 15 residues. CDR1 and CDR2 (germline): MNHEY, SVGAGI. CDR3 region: CASSYGDRADLTLHF. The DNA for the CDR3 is TGTGCCAGCAGTTACGGGGACAGGGCTGATTTAACCCTCCACTTT.

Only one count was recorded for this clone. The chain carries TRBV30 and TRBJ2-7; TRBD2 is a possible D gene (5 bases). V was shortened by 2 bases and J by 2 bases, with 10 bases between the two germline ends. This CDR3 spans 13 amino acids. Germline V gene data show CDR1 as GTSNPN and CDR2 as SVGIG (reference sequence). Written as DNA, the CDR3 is TGTGCCTGGAGTAGAGGCGGGCCCTACGAGCAGTACTTC. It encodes CAWSRGGPYEQYF.

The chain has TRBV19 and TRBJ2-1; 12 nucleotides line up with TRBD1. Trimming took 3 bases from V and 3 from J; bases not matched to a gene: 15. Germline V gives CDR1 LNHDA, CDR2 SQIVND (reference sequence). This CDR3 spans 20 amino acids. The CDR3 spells CASSIRPGQGALTIYNEQFF. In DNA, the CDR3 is TGTGCCAGTAGTATTAGACCGGGACAGGGGGCACTGACCATCTACAATGAGCAGTTCTTC.

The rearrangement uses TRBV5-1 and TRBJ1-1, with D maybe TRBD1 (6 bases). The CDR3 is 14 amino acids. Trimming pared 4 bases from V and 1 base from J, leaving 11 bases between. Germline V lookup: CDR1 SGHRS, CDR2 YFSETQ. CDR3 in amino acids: CASSMGHGNTEAFF. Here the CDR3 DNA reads TGCGCCAGCAGCATGGGACACGGGAACACTGAAGCTTTCTTT.

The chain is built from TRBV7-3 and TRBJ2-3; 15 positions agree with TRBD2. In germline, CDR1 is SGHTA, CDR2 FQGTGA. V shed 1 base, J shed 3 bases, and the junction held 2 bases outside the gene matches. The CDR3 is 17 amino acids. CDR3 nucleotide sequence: TGTGCCAGCAGCTTAAGGACTAGCGGGAGGGGGACAGATACGCAGTATTTT. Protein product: CASSLRTSGRGTDTQYF. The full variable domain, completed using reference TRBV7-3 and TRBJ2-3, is GAGVSQTPSNKVTEKGKYVELRCDPISGHTALYWYRQSLGQGPEFLIYFQGTGAADDSGLPNDRFFAVRPEGSVSTLKIQRTERGDSAVYLCASSLRTSGRGTDTQYFGPGTRLTVL.